One and the same sample provided the 31 T cell receptor beta chains below, sequenced in a study of monozygotic twins with inflammatory bowel disease. Using the 5' RACE reads, TCRdb records one entry per CDR3 protein without DNA. This listing includes approximately 400,000 distinct CDR3 sequences. The sequenced sample consisted of blood. These receptors were obtained from a human donor with ulcerative colitis or Crohn's disease, or a healthy co-twin of an affected twin (not recorded which).

The rearrangement links TRBV30 to TRBJ2-5; TCRdb lists TRBD2, though no DNA is available to test this call. Looked up from germline, CDR1 is GTSNPN and CDR2 is SVGIG (reference sequence). The CDR3 consists of 15 residues. The CDR3 loop reads CAWSALSVGGETQYF.

V and J are TRBV7-9 and TRBJ1-2; the TRBD1 assignment by TCRdb is unverifiable without DNA. The CDR3 length is 15 residues. Germline CDR1 SEHNR, CDR2 FQNEAQ (reference sequence). This CDR3 reads CASSFPGGRNYGYTF.

The chain uses TRBV19 and TRBJ2-3; TCRdb calls TRBD1, which cannot be checked without DNA. The CDR3 consists of 17 residues. Germline V gives CDR1 LNHDA, CDR2 SQIVND (reference sequence). The CDR3 spells CASSISVRGPSTDTQYF.

V and J are TRBV7-6 and TRBJ1-1; lacking DNA, the TRBD1 call made by TCRdb goes unchecked. Germline V lookup: CDR1 SGHVS, CDR2 FNYEAQ. This CDR3 region has 17 residues. The CDR3 loop reads CASSGTGTGIMNTEAFF.

V gene TRBV27 combines with J gene TRBJ2-6; TCRdb calls TRBD1, which cannot be checked without DNA. In germline, CDR1 is MNHEY, CDR2 SMNVEV (reference sequence). CDR3 length: 15 residues. CDR3 loop: CASSSQGTGANVLTF.

The chain couples TRBV25-1 to TRBJ2-2; the D gene TCRdb calls, TRBD2, cannot be checked with no DNA. CDR1 is MGHDK, CDR2 SYGVNS, per germline. The CDR3 extends over 14 amino acids. This CDR3 is CASTPSGRTGELFF. The entire variable domain, with the rest obtained from reference TRBV25-1 and TRBJ2-2, is as follows: EADIYQTPRYLVIGTGKKITLECSQTMGHDKMYWYQQDPGMELHLIHYSYGVNSTEKGDLSSESTVSRIRTEHFPLTLESARPSHTSQYLCASTPSGRTGELFFGEGSRLTVL.

The V gene is TRBV7-9, the J gene TRBJ2-1. The CDR3 totals 14 residues. CDR1 and CDR2 (germline): SEHNR, FQNEAQ (reference sequence). This CDR3 reads CASSGLYSYNEQFF.

The chain links TRBV18 to TRBJ1-1; without DNA, the TCRdb call of TRBD1 cannot be checked. The CDR3 is made up of 17 amino acids. Germline V gene lookup returns CDR1 KGHSH and CDR2 LQKENI. The CDR3 protein is CASSRGTGVPHWTEAFF.

This sequence joins TRBV5-1 and TRBJ2-7. Germline CDR1 is SGHRS and CDR2 is YFSETQ. The CDR3 runs to 11 residues. The CDR3 sequence is CASSNNYEQYF.

This chain links TRBV14 with TRBJ1-4. The CDR3 is 16 residues long. Looked up from germline, CDR1 is SGHDN and CDR2 is FVKESK. Here the CDR3 reads CASSQRRRHPNEKLFF.

J is TRBJ1-2 and V is TRBV28; the TCRdb call, TRBD1, lacks DNA for checking. CDR1 is MDHEN, CDR2 SYDVKM, per germline. The CDR3 contains 14 residues. CDR3: CASSLGDRNYGYTF.

The CDR3 reads CSASRGGSYEQYF. The rearrangement joins TRBV20-1 to TRBJ2-7. Germline V lookup: CDR1 DFQATT, CDR2 SNEGSKA (reference sequence). This CDR3 has 13 residues.

The J gene is TRBJ2-5, the V gene TRBV5-6; TCRdb indicates TRBD1, and absent DNA this call remains unverified. The CDR3 loop spans 16 amino acids. Germline loops: CDR1 SGHDT, CDR2 YYEEEE. CDR3 in amino acids: CASSLAPGTVQETQYF.

The chain recombines TRBV20-1 with TRBJ2-4; without DNA, the TCRdb call of TRBD2 cannot be checked. The CDR3 loop spans 17 amino acids. Germline V gene data show CDR1 as DFQATT and CDR2 as SNEGSKA (reference sequence). The CDR3 here is CSAKVGTSGRAVNIQYF.

The chain is built from TRBV20-1 and TRBJ1-1. Germline V gene sequence: CDR1 DFQATT, CDR2 SNEGSKA (reference sequence). CDR3 size: 15 residues. CDR3 in amino acids: CSAFFTRTANTEAFF.

This rearrangement joins TRBV27 to TRBJ1-2. There are 15 residues in the CDR3. Germline CDR1 reads MNHEY; CDR2 reads SMNVEV (reference sequence). The CDR3 reads CASRRGAAANYGYTF.

J is TRBJ1-5 and V is TRBV20-1. The CDR3 totals 15 residues. Germline-derived CDR1 and CDR2 are DFQATT and SNEGSKA (reference sequence). The CDR3: CSARDRVIDNQPQHF.

The chain is built from TRBV7-3 and TRBJ1-1; TCRdb proposes TRBD1, but this gene call is untestable without DNA. CDR3 length: 14 residues. Per the germline V gene, CDR1 is SGHTA and CDR2 is FQGTGA. CDR3 region: CASSLQPTGVKAFF.

The chain uses TRBV14 and TRBJ1-3. The CDR3 loop spans 13 amino acids. Germline CDR1 reads SGHDN; CDR2 reads FVKESK. The CDR3 loop reads CASSQVSSLAIYF.

The V gene is TRBV19, the J gene TRBJ2-7; the TCRdb D gene call, TRBD1, has no DNA to confirm it. The CDR3 runs to 13 residues. Germline-derived CDR1 and CDR2 are LNHDA and SQIVND (reference sequence). CDR3 amino acids: CATRGQGSREQYF.

The chain carries TRBV7-2 and TRBJ2-3. Germline V gene lookup returns CDR1 SGHTA and CDR2 FQGNSA. The CDR3 totals 15 residues. The CDR3: CASSLALSLADTQYF.

The J gene is TRBJ1-2, the V gene TRBV7-3. Per germline, CDR1 SGHTA and CDR2 FQGTGA. The CDR3 spans 12 residues. Here the CDR3 reads CASGRDNYGYTF.

The rearrangement links TRBV5-1 to TRBJ1-5; TCRdb outputs TRBD1, but without DNA this stays unchecked. Germline V gives CDR1 SGHRS, CDR2 YFSETQ. CDR3 length: 14 amino acids. The CDR3 sequence is CASSLEGSNQPQHF.

The chain couples TRBV7-9 to TRBJ2-5; the TRBD1 assignment by TCRdb is unverifiable without DNA. The CDR3 contains 16 residues. CDR1 is SEHNR, CDR2 FQNEAQ, per germline (reference sequence). CDR3 region: CASSLKGHLSGETQYF.

The chain recombines TRBV6-4 with TRBJ1-1. The CDR3 has 14 amino acids. Germline V gene lookup returns CDR1 MRHNA and CDR2 SNTAGT. This chain's CDR3 is CASSDTGMNTEAFF.

The CDR3 loop reads CASSLYQDEQFF. V and J are TRBV7-9 and TRBJ2-1. CDR3 size: 12 residues. Germline V gives CDR1 SEHNR, CDR2 FQNEAQ (reference sequence).

The J gene is TRBJ2-7, the V gene TRBV12-3 or TRBV12-4; TCRdb's D call of TRBD2 is untestable without DNA. The length of the CDR3 is 16 residues. The CDR3 is CASTASGGSGSYDQYF.

This rearrangement joins TRBV6-5 to TRBJ2-7; TCRdb's D gene call, TRBD2, goes unchecked for lack of DNA. The CDR3 spans 14 residues. Per the germline V gene, CDR1 is MNHEY and CDR2 is SVGAGI. CDR3 loop: CASSYSPSGYEQYF.

This chain connects TRBV19 to TRBJ1-1; the D call of TRBD1 rests on TCRdb alone, since no DNA is present to check it. CDR1 and CDR2 from the germline V gene are LNHDA and SQIVND (reference sequence). The CDR3 runs to 16 residues. CDR3 loop: CASRPDLGTLNTEAFF.

This rearrangement joins TRBV29-1 to TRBJ1-1. This CDR3 spans 12 amino acids. In germline, CDR1 is SQVTM, CDR2 ANQGSEA. CDR3 region: CSVAWGNTEAFF.

The genes are TRBV20-1 and TRBJ2-3; the TCRdb call, TRBD2, lacks DNA for checking. The CDR3 totals 15 residues. Per the germline V gene, CDR1 is DFQATT and CDR2 is SNEGSKA (reference sequence). This chain's CDR3 is CSARGLAGHTDTQYF.